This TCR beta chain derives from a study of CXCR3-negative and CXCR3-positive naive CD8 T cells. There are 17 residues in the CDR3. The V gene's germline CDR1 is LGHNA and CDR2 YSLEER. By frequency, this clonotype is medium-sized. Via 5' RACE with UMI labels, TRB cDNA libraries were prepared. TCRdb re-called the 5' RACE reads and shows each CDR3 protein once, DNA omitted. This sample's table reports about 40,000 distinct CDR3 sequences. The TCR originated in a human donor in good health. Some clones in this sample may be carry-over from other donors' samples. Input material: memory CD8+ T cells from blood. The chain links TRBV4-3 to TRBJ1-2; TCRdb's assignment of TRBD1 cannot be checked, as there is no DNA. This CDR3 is CASSQGGTGGEIYGYTF.